The rows below give T cell receptor beta chains drawn from one sample of a study of OX40 agonist ivuxolimab in advanced cancers. Assay used: immunoSEQ multiplex PCR; TCRdb lists only in-frame clones, some missing. Of some 10,000 clones listed, around nine tenths were seen once; the top ten hold less than 30%. Source: CD4+ or CD8+ T cells sorted from blood, taken in a trial of the OX40 agonist ivuxolimab. These receptors were taken from an adult with an advanced solid tumor such as melanoma, head and neck, liver or kidney cancer. CDR3s include the opening cysteine and the closing phenylalanine or tryptophan. The order of the fields is CDR3 length, D gene, V gene, J gene, CDR3 protein, CDR3 DNA. The D gene is left open where the match is weak.

15,TRBD1,TRBV5-3,TRBJ1-1,CARSPKQGRGTEAFF,TGTGCCAGAAGCCCCAAACAGGGGCGGGGCACTGAAGCTTTCTTT
13,NA,TRBV30,TRBJ2-7,CAWSVGGLEEQYF,TGTGCCTGGAGTGTGGGGGGCCTGGAAGAGCAGTACTTC
16,TRBD1,TRBV28,TRBJ2-7,CASSKGGTGSYYEQYF,TGTGCCAGCAGTAAGGGGGGGACAGGGAGTTACTACGAGCAGTACTTC
12,NA,TRBV28,TRBJ2-1,CASSLFYNEQFF,TGTGCCAGCAGTTTATTCTACAATGAGCAGTTCTTC
14,NA,TRBV15,TRBJ2-7,CATSREGSSYEQYF,TGTGCCACCAGCAGAGAAGGGAGCTCCTACGAGCAGTACTTC
12,NA,TRBV7-9,TRBJ2-7,CASSSLGGGVYF,TGTGCCAGCAGCTCCTTGGGAGGGGGCGTTTATTTC
16,TRBD2,TRBV10-1,TRBJ2-2,CASSPGLAGVFGELFF,TGCGCCAGCAGCCCCGGACTAGCGGGAGTGTTCGGGGAGCTGTTTTTT
14,NA,TRBV28,TRBJ1-2,CASSSPLSPDGYTF,TGTGCCAGCAGTTCCCCTCTTTCACCGGATGGCTACACCTTC
15,NA,TRBV7-7,TRBJ2-5,CASSYALDSQETQYF,TGTGCTAGCAGCTATGCCCTCGACAGTCAAGAGACCCAGTACTTC
12,NA,TRBV29-1,TRBJ2-7,CSVHSSSYEQYF,TGCAGCGTTCACTCAAGCTCCTACGAGCAGTACTTC
14,NA,TRBV6-4,TRBJ2-1,CASSAGETYNEQFF,TGTGCCAGCAGTGCGGGAGAAACCTACAATGAGCAGTTCTTC
15,NA,TRBV9,TRBJ1-5,CASSPRRQVNQPQHF,TGTGCCAGCAGCCCTAGACGGCAGGTCAATCAGCCCCAGCATTTT
16,TRBD2,TRBV11-2,TRBJ2-5,CASSPWREGPQETQYF,TGTGCCAGCAGCCCTTGGCGGGAGGGGCCCCAAGAGACCCAGTACTTC